This is a list of T cell receptor beta chains from one sample in a study of beta chain features in type 1 diabetes. Profiled with immunoSEQ multiplex PCR; TCRdb holds only in-frame clones, not every one. The table has under 300,000 clones, approximately 15% seen once. The sequenced sample consisted of naive CD4+ T cells from blood. The receptors here all came from a man aged 30 to 45 with type 1 diabetes. Each CDR3 is given with its conserved first and last residue. D genes are given only for firm matches. Some rows mark clone size as missing; the rest say once, few, many or name a class of expanded clone.

j_call | clone_size | d_call | v_call | cdr3_aa | cdr3_nt
TRBJ1-5 | - | - | TRBV6-5 | CASRRDSNQPQHF | TGTGCCAGCAGGCGGGACAGCAATCAGCCCCAGCATTTT
TRBJ2-6 | few | - | TRBV5-1 | CASSLRGNSGANVLTF | TGCGCCAGCAGCTTGCGCGGGAACTCTGGGGCCAACGTCCTGACTTTC
TRBJ1-1 | - | - | TRBV27 | CASTGGWSTEAFF | TGTGCCAGCACGGGGGGCTGGAGCACTGAAGCTTTCTTT
TRBJ2-3 | - | - | TRBV27 | CASYGEADTQYF | TGTGCCAGCTACGGGGAGGCAGATACGCAGTATTTT
TRBJ1-2 | few | TRBD1 | TRBV19 | CASSVQGGWEYGYTF | TGTGCCAGTAGTGTACAGGGGGGCTGGGAGTATGGCTACACCTTC
TRBJ2-7 | - | TRBD2 | TRBV5-6 | CASSLGPGGLLDEQYF | TGTGCCAGCAGCTTGGGCCCGGGAGGGCTCTTGGACGAGCAGTACTTC
TRBJ2-3 | few | - | TRBV19 | CASSMGQGSDTQYF | TGTGCCAGTAGTATGGGTCAGGGGTCAGATACGCAGTATTTT
TRBJ2-6 | few | - | TRBV6-1 | CAGKVDRSGANVLTF | TGTGCCGGGAAAGTCGACAGATCTGGGGCCAACGTCCTGACTTTC
TRBJ2-3 | - | - | TRBV7-2 | CASNLRSTDTQYF | TGTGCCAGCAATCTCCGGTCCACAGATACGCAGTATTTT
TRBJ1-5 | few | - | TRBV30 | CAWNAKRRRGLNQPQHF | TGTGCCTGGAATGCGAAGCGGCGGAGGGGCCTCAATCAGCCCCAGCATTTT
TRBJ2-1 | - | - | TRBV2 | CASRKLGYNEQFF | TGTGCCAGCAGGAAACTAGGGTACAATGAGCAGTTCTTC
TRBJ1-5 | few | TRBD1 | TRBV30 | CAWSGQGGYQPQHF | TGTGCCTGGAGCGGACAGGGAGGCTATCAGCCCCAGCATTTT
TRBJ2-5 | few | TRBD2 | TRBV5-1 | CASRSPQREGRETQYF | TGCGCCAGCAGATCACCGCAGCGGGAGGGAAGGGAGACCCAGTACTTC
TRBJ2-3 | - | - | TRBV10-3 | CAISESGGGGPDTQYF | TGTGCCATCAGTGAGTCGGGAGGGGGTGGCCCAGATACGCAGTATTTT
TRBJ2-3 | - | TRBD2 | TRBV15 | CATSRDGGVLGTDTQYF | TGTGCCACCAGCAGAGACGGGGGGGTACTAGGCACAGATACGCAGTATTTT
TRBJ2-5 | - | - | TRBV2 | CASSLEGGNQETQYF | TGTGCCAGCAGCCTTGAGGGCGGGAACCAAGAGACCCAGTACTTC
TRBJ1-1 | - | - | TRBV5-1 | CASSLEGRGAFF | TGCGCCAGCAGCTTGGAGGGGCGGGGGGCTTTCTTT
TRBJ2-5 | few | TRBD2 | TRBV4-1 | CASSQGGLAGGETQYF | TGCGCCAGCAGCCAAGGAGGACTAGCGGGGGGAGAGACCCAGTACTTC
TRBJ2-3 | few | - | TRBV4-1 | CASSQDLSGSTDTQYF | TGCGCCAGCAGCCAAGATCTGAGCGGGAGCACAGATACGCAGTATTTT
TRBJ1-3 | - | - | TRBV30 | CAWSISGNTIYF | TGTGCCTGGAGTATTAGTGGAAACACCATATATTTT
TRBJ2-5 | - | - | TRBV6-1 | CASTKGQEETQYF | TGTGCCAGCACTAAAGGACAAGAAGAGACCCAGTACTTC
TRBJ1-2 | few | - | TRBV9 | CASSGQGSYGYTF | TGTGCCAGCAGCGGGCAGGGGTCCTATGGCTACACCTTC
TRBJ1-1 | few | - | TRBV19 | CASSISGLPGTEAFF | TGTGCCAGTAGTATCTCGGGCCTTCCGGGGACTGAAGCTTTCTTT
TRBJ1-1 | - | - | TRBV5-1 | CASSWAGAENTEAFF | TGCGCCAGCAGCTGGGCAGGGGCTGAGAACACTGAAGCTTTCTTT
TRBJ1-6 | few | TRBD1 | TRBV6-5 | CASRPDRGNSPLHF | TGTGCCAGCAGACCCGACAGGGGGAATTCACCCCTCCACTTT
TRBJ1-1 | few | - | TRBV21-1 | CASSKVGRENTEAFF | TGTGCCAGCAGCAAAGTGGGCAGGGAGAACACTGAAGCTTTCTTT
TRBJ2-7 | - | TRBD2 | TRBV7-8 | CASSLAGSGGSSYEQYF | TGTGCCAGCAGCTTAGCGGGTAGCGGGGGGTCGTCCTACGAGCAGTACTTC
TRBJ1-1 | few | - | TRBV7-8 | CASSLRGRDTEAFF | TGTGCCAGCAGCTTACGGGGGAGGGACACTGAAGCTTTCTTT
TRBJ1-2 | - | TRBD1 | TRBV2 | CASSEGRGDYGYTF | TGTGCCAGCAGTGAGGGCAGGGGGGACTATGGCTACACCTTC
TRBJ1-1 | few | - | TRBV5-4 | CASSLQAGTEAFF | TGTGCCAGCAGCCTACAGGCCGGGACTGAAGCTTTCTTT
TRBJ2-4 | - | TRBD2 | TRBV30 | CAWSIRGGKYIQYF | TGTGCCTGGAGCATCCGGGGGGGGAAATACATTCAGTACTTC
TRBJ2-1 | - | - | TRBV6-5 | CASTLRGSLHNEQFF | TGTGCCAGCACCCTACGGGGATCCCTTCACAATGAGCAGTTCTTC
TRBJ1-3 | - | - | TRBV19 | CASTGGQSSGNTIYF | TGTGCCAGTACCGGAGGACAGAGCTCTGGAAACACCATATATTTT
TRBJ2-7 | few | - | TRBV21-1 | CASSKAQVYEQYF | TGTGCCAGCAGCAAAGCGCAGGTTTACGAGCAGTACTTC
TRBJ2-7 | few | TRBD2 | TRBV18 | CASSPSGRGNEQYF | TGTGCCAGCTCTCCTAGCGGGAGAGGGAACGAGCAGTACTTC
TRBJ2-7 | few | TRBD2 | TRBV5-4 | CASSRDVGTSGSVQYF | TGTGCCAGCAGCCGGGATGTCGGGACTAGCGGGAGTGTGCAGTACTTC
TRBJ2-1 | few | TRBD2 | TRBV5-1 | CASSARLAVYNEQFF | TGCGCCAGCAGCGCCAGACTAGCGGTTTACAATGAGCAGTTCTTC
TRBJ2-7 | few | - | TRBV5-6 | CASSLKQVRYEQYF | TGTGCCAGCAGCTTGAAACAGGTTCGCTACGAGCAGTACTTC
TRBJ2-3 | - | TRBD2 | TRBV14 | CASSQGGGAGDTQYF | TGTGCCAGCAGCCAAGGCGGGGGGGCCGGAGATACGCAGTATTTT
TRBJ2-3 | few | - | TRBV7-7 | CASSSHPGTDTQYF | TGTGCTAGCAGCTCTCACCCAGGCACAGATACGCAGTATTTT
TRBJ2-1 | - | - | TRBV10-1 | CASSESSAAGRYNEQFF | TGCGCCAGCAGTGAGTCCAGTGCGGCAGGGCGCTACAATGAGCAGTTCTTC
TRBJ1-5 | once | TRBD1 | TRBV7-6 | CASSSQTGPQPQHF | TGTGCCAGCAGCTCCCAGACAGGGCCTCAGCCCCAGCATTTT
TRBJ2-2 | few | - | TRBV6-5 | CASSRQGLGTGELFF | TGTGCCAGCAGCCGACAGGGACTGGGAACCGGGGAGCTGTTTTTT
TRBJ1-5 | - | - | TRBV10-3 | CAISVGTDQPQHF | TGTGCCATCAGTGTCGGTACAGATCAGCCCCAGCATTTT
TRBJ2-1 | few | - | TRBV4-1 | CASSQRGRRANEQFF | TGCGCCAGCAGCCAACGGGGGAGAAGGGCAAATGAGCAGTTCTTC
TRBJ2-7 | few | - | TRBV5-4 | CASSFRGAEEQYF | TGTGCCAGCAGCTTCCGGGGGGCCGAGGAGCAGTACTTC
TRBJ2-4 | few | TRBD1 | TRBV2 | CASSAGPGQGGF | TGTGCCAGCAGTGCAGGGCCAGGACAGGGCGGCTTC
TRBJ2-4 | - | - | TRBV18 | CASSPTGPWDIQYF | TGTGCCAGCTCACCGACAGGCCCGTGGGACATTCAGTACTTC
TRBJ2-1 | - | TRBD1 | TRBV29-1 | CSASHPQGASYNEQFF | TGCAGCGCCTCCCACCCGCAGGGGGCCTCCTACAATGAGCAGTTCTTC
TRBJ1-1 | few | - | TRBV15 | CATSRRLGGGTEAFF | TGTGCCACCAGCAGGCGCCTAGGGGGGGGCACTGAAGCTTTCTTT
TRBJ1-5 | few | - | TRBV30 | CAWNLGGIQPQHF | TGTGCCTGGAATCTCGGAGGAATACAGCCCCAGCATTTT
TRBJ2-1 | - | - | TRBV28 | CASSLSRSSYNEQFF | TGTGCCAGCAGCCTGTCGCGGAGCTCCTACAATGAGCAGTTCTTC
TRBJ2-1 | - | TRBD2 | TRBV7-2 | CASSLWTSGSNEQFF | TGTGCCAGCAGCCTCTGGACTAGCGGGAGCAATGAGCAGTTCTTC
TRBJ1-2 | few | TRBD1 | TRBV7-9 | CASSFGQGARYTF | TGTGCCAGCAGCTTTGGACAGGGGGCCCGCTACACCTTC
TRBJ2-1 | - | - | TRBV6-5 | CASSRPPSGEQFF | TGTGCCAGCAGCCGCCCGCCAAGCGGTGAGCAGTTCTTC
TRBJ2-2 | - | - | TRBV18 | CASGESTGELFF | TGTGCCAGCGGGGAGAGCACCGGGGAGCTGTTTTTT
TRBJ2-7 | - | - | TRBV30 | CAWRGPSYEQYF | TGTGCCTGGAGGGGGCCTTCCTACGAGCAGTACTTC
TRBJ2-6 | few | - | TRBV6-5 | CASSTPGSAVLTF | TGTGCCAGCAGTACTCCCGGGTCCGCCGTCCTGACTTTC